This paragraph reports one TCR beta chain. Its matching antigen is unknown. The data were obtained in a study of CXCR3-negative and CXCR3-positive naive CD8 T cells. Study-wide findings and caveats: Memory CD8+ cells had much lower diversity, and both naive subsets had comparably high diversity. Naive cells with CXCR3 showed TRB CDR3s that were more hydrophobic than those in CXCR3-negative naive cells.

The libraries of TRB cDNA were constructed through 5' RACE using UMI labels. No DNA is given; TCRdb re-called the 5' RACE reads and lists each CDR3 protein once. The table lists around 140,000 distinct CDR3 sequences. The source is a human donor in good health. Some clones in this sample may be carry-over from other donors' samples. Sequencing was performed on naive CXCR3+ CD8+ T cells from blood. Stated subset: CD45RO-CCR7+CD27+CD95- naive CD8+ T cells expressing CXCR3 (TNR3+).

This chain's CDR3 is CASSFRTDNEQFF. The V gene is TRBV28, the J gene TRBJ2-1. From germline, CDR1 is MDHEN and CDR2 SYDVKM. The length of the CDR3 is 13 residues.